This TCR beta chain was sequenced in a study of blood T cell repertoires in COVID-19. About the study: Whether acute or convalescent, the COVID-19 samples came from the United States, Italy and Spain. T cells, B-cell-depleted T cells, or PBMCs provided the cDNA or gDNA that served as material.

With 6 bases clipped from V and 4 bases from J, the junction kept 9 bases outside the gene matches. Germline assignment: CDR1 SGHVS and CDR2 FQNEAQ. CDR3 length: 16 amino acids. Original handling: Using reference gene primer amplification, nucleated cell counts were estimated. Sequenced by immunoSEQ multiplex PCR; TCRdb stores in-frame clones only, minus some. The DNA gave D and trimming, while V, J and clone size come from that table. The table lists fewer than 300,000 clones, roughly 87% of them singletons. This clone was seen once. The sequence came from a woman in her twenties or thirties with acute or convalescent COVID-19. The sequencing input was peripheral blood. The V and J genes are TRBV7-8 and TRBJ2-3, with 11 bases matching TRBD2. The CDR3 spells CASRLISGRAADTQYF. CDR3 in DNA: TGTGCCAGCAGACTGATTAGCGGGAGGGCCGCAGATACGCAGTATTTT.